This T cell receptor beta chain was sequenced in a study of regulatory T cells in long-lasting Graves disease. Study conclusions and caveats: Newly diagnosed disease favored TRBV20-1 and TRBJ2-1 over persistent disease. With a small sample size, accuracy may have been reduced. Clonotypes that were public and shared totalled about 2,500 in persistent patients versus around 970 in new patients.

The sample's time point: newly diagnosed GD, antithyroid drugs for less than 3 months. PBMC RNA served as the TCR library source. This clonotype appeared a few times. Antigen: not known. Per germline, CDR1 DFQATT and CDR2 SNEGSKA (reference sequence). V was shortened by 6 bases and J by 1 base, with 19 bases between the two germline ends. The CDR3 extends over 16 amino acids. Through Arm-PCR of CDR3 regions and iRepertoire HTBI primers, TCR beta libraries were built. One entry per CDR3 protein results from TCRdb running MiXCR on the multiplex PCR reads. Here the sample spans hundreds of thousands of distinct CDR3 sequences, around 15% being singletons.

The chain is built from TRBV20-1 and TRBJ1-5, with TRBD1 as a possible D gene (5 bases). The sequence derives from a female donor with Graves disease. The sample consisted of peripheral blood mononuclear cells (PBMCs), taken at new diagnosis, from a patient treated with antithyroid drugs. For the CDR3, the DNA is TGCAGTGCGGGGGAACCTCGACTAGGCAGCAATCAGCCCCAGCATTTT. Protein product: CSAGEPRLGSNQPQHF.